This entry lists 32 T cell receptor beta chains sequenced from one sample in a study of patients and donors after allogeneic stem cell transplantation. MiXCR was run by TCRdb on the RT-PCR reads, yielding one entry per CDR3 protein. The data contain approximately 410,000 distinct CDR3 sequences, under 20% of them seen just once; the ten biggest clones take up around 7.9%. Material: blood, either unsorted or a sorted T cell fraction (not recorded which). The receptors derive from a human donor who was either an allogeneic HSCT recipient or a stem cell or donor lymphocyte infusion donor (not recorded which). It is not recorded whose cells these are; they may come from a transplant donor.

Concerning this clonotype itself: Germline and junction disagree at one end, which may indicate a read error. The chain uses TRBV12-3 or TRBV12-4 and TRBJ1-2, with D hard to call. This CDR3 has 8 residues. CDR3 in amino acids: CASDGELF. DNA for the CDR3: TGTGCCAGCGATGGGGAATTATTC.

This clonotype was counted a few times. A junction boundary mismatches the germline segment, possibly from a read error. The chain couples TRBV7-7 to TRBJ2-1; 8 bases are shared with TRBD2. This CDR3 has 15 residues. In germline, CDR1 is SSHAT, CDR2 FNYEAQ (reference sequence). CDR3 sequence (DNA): TGTGCTAGCAGCTTAGTAGCGGGGTTAATGGGTGAGCAGTTCTTC. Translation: CASSLVAGLMGEQFF.

Written as DNA, the CDR3 is TGTGCCAGCAGTTTCGAGTCCCAAGCTTTCTTT. Translation gives CASSFESQAFF. This sequence joins TRBV12-3 or TRBV12-4 and TRBJ1-1; D remains unclear. V lost 3 bases to trimming and J lost 9 bases, with 8 bases between them. The CDR3 has 11 residues.

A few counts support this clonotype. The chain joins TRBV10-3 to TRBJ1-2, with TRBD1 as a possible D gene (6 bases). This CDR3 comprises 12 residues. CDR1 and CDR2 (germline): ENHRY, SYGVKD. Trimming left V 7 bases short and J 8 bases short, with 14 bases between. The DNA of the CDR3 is TGTGCCATCAACCACAGGGAGGGAGGCTACACCTTC. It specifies CAINHREGGYTF.

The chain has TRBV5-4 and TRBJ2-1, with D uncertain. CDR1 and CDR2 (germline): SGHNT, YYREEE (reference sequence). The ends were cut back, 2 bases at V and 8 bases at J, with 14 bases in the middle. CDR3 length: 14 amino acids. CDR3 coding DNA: TGTGCCAGCAGCTTTACTGGTCCTGCGGATGAGCAGTTCTTC. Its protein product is CASSFTGPADEQFF.

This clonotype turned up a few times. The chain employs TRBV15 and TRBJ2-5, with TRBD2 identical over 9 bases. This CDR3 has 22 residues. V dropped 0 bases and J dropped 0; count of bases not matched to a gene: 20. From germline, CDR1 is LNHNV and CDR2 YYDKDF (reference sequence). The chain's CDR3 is CATSRDILFSGGRQEYQETQYF. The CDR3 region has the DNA TGTGCCACCAGCAGAGATATTTTATTTAGCGGGGGCCGTCAAGAATACCAAGAGACCCAGTACTTC.

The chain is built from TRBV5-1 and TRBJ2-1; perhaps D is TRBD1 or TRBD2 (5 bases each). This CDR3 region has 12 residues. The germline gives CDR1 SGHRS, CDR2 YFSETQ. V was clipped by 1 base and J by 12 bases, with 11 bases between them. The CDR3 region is CASSLRIGGQFF. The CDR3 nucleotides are TGCGCCAGCAGCTTGCGGATTGGGGGGCAGTTCTTC. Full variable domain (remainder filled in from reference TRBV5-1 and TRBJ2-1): KAGVTQTPRYLIKTRGQQVTLSCSPISGHRSVSWYQQTPGQGLQFLFEYFSETQRNKGNFPGRFSGRQFSNSRSEMNVSTLELGDSALYLCASSLRIGGQFFGPGTRLTVL.

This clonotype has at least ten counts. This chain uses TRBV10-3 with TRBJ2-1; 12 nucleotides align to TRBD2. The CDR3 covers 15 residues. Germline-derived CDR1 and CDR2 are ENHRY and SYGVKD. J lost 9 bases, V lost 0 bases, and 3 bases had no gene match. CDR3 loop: CAISESLAGGREQFF. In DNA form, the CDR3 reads TGTGCCATCAGTGAGTCCCTAGCGGGGGGGCGTGAGCAGTTCTTC.

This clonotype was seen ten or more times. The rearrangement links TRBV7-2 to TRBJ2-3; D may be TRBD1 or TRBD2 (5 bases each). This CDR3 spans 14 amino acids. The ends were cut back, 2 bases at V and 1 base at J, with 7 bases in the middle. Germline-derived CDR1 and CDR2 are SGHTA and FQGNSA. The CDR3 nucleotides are TGTGCCAGCAGCTTAACGGGGCGCACAGATACGCAGTATTTT. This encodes CASSLTGRTDTQYF.

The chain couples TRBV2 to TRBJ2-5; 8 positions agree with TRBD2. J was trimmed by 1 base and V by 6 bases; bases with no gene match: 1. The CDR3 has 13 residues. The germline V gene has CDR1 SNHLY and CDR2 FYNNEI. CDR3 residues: CASRLAVQETQYF. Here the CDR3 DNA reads TGTGCCAGCAGACTAGCGGTCCAAGAGACCCAGTACTTC.

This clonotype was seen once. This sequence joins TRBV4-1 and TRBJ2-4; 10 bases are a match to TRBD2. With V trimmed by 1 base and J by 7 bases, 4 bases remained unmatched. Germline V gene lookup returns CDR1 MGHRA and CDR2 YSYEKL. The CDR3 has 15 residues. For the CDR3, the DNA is TGCGCCAGCAGCCAAGCTTCACTAGCGGGGAACATTCAGTACTTC. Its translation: CASSQASLAGNIQYF.

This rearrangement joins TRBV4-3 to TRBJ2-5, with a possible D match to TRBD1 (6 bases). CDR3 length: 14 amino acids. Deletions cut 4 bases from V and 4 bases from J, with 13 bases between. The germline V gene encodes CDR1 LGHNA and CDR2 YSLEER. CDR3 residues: CASSLHPRGETQYF. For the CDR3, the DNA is TGCGCCAGCAGCCTTCACCCCAGGGGAGAGACCCAGTACTTC.

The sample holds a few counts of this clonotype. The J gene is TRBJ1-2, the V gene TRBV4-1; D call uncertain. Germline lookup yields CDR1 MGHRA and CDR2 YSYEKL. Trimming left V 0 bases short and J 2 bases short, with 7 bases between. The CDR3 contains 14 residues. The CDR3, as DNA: TGCGCCAGCAGCCAAGAAACGGGGAACTATGGCTACACCTTC. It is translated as CASSQETGNYGYTF.

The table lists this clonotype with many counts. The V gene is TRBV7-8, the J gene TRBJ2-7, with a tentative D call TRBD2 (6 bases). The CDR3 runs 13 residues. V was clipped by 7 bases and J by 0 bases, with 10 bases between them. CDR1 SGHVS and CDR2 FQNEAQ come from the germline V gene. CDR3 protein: CASMEGNSYEQYF. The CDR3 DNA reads TGTGCCAGCATGGAGGGGAACTCCTACGAGCAGTACTTC.

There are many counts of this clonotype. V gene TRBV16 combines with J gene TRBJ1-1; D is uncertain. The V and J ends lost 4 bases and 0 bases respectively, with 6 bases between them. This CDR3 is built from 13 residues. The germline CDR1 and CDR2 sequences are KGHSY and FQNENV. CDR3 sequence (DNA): TGTGCCAGCAGCCCCGCTATGAACACTGAAGCTTTCTTT. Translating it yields CASSPAMNTEAFF.

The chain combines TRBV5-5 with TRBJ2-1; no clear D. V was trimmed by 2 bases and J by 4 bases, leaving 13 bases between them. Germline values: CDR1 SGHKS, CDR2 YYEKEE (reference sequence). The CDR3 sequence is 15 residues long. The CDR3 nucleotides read TGTGCCAGCAGCTTAAGGGAACCTCTTTACAATGAGCAGTTCTTC. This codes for CASSLREPLYNEQFF.

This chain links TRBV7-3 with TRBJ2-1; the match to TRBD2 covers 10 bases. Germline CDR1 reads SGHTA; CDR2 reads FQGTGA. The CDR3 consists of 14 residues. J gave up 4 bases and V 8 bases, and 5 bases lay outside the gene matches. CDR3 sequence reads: CASGIAGGYNEQFF. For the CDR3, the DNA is TGTGCCAGCGGGATAGCGGGAGGATACAATGAGCAGTTCTTC.

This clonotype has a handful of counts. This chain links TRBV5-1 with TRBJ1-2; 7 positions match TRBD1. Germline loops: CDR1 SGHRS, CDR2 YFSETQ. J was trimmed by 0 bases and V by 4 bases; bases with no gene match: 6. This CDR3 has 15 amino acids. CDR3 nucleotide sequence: TGCGCCAGCAGCGCCTCACAGGGGCCTAACTATGGCTACACCTTC. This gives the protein CASSASQGPNYGYTF.

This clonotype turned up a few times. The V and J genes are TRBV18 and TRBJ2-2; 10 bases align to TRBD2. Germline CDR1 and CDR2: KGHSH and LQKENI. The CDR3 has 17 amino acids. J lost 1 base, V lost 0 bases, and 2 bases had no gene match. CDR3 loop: CASSPPRLAGNTGELFF. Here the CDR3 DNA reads TGTGCCAGCTCACCACCGAGACTAGCGGGGAACACCGGGGAGCTGTTTTTT.

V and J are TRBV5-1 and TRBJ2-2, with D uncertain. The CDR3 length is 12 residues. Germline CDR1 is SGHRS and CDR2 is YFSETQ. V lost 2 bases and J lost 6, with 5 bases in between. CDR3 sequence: CASSFNAGELFF. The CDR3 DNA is TGCGCCAGCAGCTTTAATGCCGGGGAGCTGTTTTTT.

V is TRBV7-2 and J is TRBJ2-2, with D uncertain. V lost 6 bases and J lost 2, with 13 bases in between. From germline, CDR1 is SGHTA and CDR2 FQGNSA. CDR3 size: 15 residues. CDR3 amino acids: CASRSRPPNTGELFF. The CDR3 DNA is TGTGCCAGCAGGTCCAGGCCCCCTAACACCGGGGAGCTGTTTTTT.

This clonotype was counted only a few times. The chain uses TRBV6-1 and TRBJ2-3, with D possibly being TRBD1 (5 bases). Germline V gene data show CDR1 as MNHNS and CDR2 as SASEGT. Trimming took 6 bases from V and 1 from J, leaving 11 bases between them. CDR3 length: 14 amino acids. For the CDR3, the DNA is TGTGCCAGCAGCCCCATAGGGGGCACAGATACGCAGTATTTT. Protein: CASSPIGGTDTQYF.

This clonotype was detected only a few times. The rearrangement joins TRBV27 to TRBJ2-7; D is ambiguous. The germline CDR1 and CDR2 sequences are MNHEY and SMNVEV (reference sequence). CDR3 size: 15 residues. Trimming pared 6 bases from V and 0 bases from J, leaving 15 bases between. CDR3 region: CASSMGFRVSYEQYF. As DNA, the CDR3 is TGTGCCAGCAGCATGGGATTTAGAGTCTCCTACGAGCAGTACTTC.

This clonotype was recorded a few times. CDR3 loop: CASSSFPWEKLFF. The CDR3 DNA sequence: TGTGCCAGCAGCTCCTTTCCCTGGGAAAAACTGTTTTTT. The chain is built from TRBV7-8 and TRBJ1-4, with D unclear. Between the trimmed V and J ends, which lost 4 bases and 8 bases, there was a span of 11 bases. There are 13 residues in the CDR3. Per the germline V gene, CDR1 is SGHVS and CDR2 is FQNEAQ.

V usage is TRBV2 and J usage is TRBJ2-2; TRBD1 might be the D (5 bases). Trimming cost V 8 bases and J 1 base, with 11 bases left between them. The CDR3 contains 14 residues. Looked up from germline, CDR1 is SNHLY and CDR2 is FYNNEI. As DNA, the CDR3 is TGTGCCAGCTCTAGACAGAAGAACACCGGGGAGCTGTTTTTT. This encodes CASSRQKNTGELFF.

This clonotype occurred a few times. CDR3 in DNA: TGTGCCAGCAGTTTTTCGGTTTCACCCCTCCACTTT. Translated, it gives CASSFSVSPLHF. The chain combines TRBV28 with TRBJ1-6; D is unclear. Trimming took off 3 bases at V and 9 bases at J, with 6 bases between the two ends. Germline V gene lookup returns CDR1 MDHEN and CDR2 SYDVKM. This CDR3 spans 12 amino acids.

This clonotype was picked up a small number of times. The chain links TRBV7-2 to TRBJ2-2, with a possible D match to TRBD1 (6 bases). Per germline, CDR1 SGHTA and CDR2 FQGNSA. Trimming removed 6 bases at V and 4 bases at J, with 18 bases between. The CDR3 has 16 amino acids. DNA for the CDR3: TGTGCCAGCAGACGAGACGAGGGCAGGGGCACCGGGGAGCTGTTTTTT. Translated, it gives CASRRDEGRGTGELFF.

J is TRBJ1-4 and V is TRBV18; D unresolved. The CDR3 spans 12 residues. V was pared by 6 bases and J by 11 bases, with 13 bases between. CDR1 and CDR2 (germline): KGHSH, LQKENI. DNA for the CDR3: TGTGCCAGCTCTCCCCCTTTGGGGAAACTGTTTTTT. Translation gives CASSPPLGKLFF.

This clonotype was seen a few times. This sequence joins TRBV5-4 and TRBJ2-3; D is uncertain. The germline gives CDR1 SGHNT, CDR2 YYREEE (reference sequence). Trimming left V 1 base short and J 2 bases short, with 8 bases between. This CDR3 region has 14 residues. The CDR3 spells CASSLPRITDTQYF. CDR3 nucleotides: TGTGCCAGCAGCTTGCCCAGGATCACAGATACGCAGTATTTT.

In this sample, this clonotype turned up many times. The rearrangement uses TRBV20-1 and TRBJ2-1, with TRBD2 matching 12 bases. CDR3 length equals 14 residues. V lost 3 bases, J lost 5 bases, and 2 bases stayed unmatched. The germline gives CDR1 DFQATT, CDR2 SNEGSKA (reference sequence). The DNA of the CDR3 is TGCAGTGCTAGGCGACTAGCGGGAGACAATGAGCAGTTCTTC. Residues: CSARRLAGDNEQFF.

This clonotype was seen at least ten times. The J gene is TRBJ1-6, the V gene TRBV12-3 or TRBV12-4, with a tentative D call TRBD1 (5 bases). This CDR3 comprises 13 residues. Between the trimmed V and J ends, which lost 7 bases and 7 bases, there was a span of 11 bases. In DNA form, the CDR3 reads TGTGCCAGCAACCGGGACTGGAATTCACCCCTCCACTTT. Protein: CASNRDWNSPLHF.

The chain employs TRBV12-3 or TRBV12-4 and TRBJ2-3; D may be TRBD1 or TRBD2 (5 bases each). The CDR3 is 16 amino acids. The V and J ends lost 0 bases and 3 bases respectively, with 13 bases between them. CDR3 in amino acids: CASSLAGEGVTDTQYF. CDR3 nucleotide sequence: TGTGCCAGCAGTTTAGCGGGGGAAGGAGTTACAGATACGCAGTATTTT.